These 16 T cell receptor beta chains came from one sample sequenced in a study of cytomegalovirus exposure and HLA in healthy donors. The PCR employed 60 Vbeta primers together with 13 Jbeta primers. Some clones are missing from TCRdb's copy, which holds only in-frame ones; the method was immunoSEQ multiplex PCR. The sample holds 100,000 or so clones; 84% are singletons and the top ten take roughly 2.2%. The sample comprised PBMCs. The receptors were sampled from a man between 18 and 29 years old in good health and CMV-seronegative.

V usage is TRBV28 and J usage is TRBJ1-1; D is perhaps TRBD1 (5 bases). Between the trimmed V and J ends, which lost 6 bases and 2 bases, there was a span of 16 bases. This CDR3 comprises 15 residues. Germline CDR1 is MDHEN and CDR2 is SYDVKM. CDR3 bases: TGTGCCAGCAGCATCGGGGGGACTGTTAACACTGAAGCTTTCTTT. This codes for CASSIGGTVNTEAFF.

This chain connects TRBV2 to TRBJ1-2; no clear D. CDR3 size: 14 residues. V was clipped by 2 bases and J by 8 bases, with 15 bases between them. In germline, CDR1 is SNHLY, CDR2 FYNNEI. The CDR3 loop is CASSEYPSTRGYTF. CDR3 DNA: TGTGCCAGCAGTGAATACCCTTCCACGAGAGGCTACACCTTC. Looking up the rest from reference TRBV2 and TRBJ1-2 gives the full variable domain: EPEVTQTPSHQVTQMGQEVILRCVPISNHLYFYWYRQILGQKVEFLVSFYNNEISEKSEIFDDQFSVERPDGSNFTLKIRSTKLEDSAMYFCASSEYPSTRGYTFGSGTRLTVV.

In nucleotides, the CDR3 is TGTGCCAGCAGCCAAGATGGCGGTAGCAATCAGCCCCAGCATTTT. Translated, it gives CASSQDGGSNQPQHF. The chain combines TRBV4-2 with TRBJ1-5, with no clear D. The germline gives CDR1 LGHNA, CDR2 YNFKEQ. The CDR3 extends over 15 amino acids. V gave up 0 bases and J gave up 0 bases, with 6 bases separating them.

The chain recombines TRBV29-1 with TRBJ2-5, with a possible D match to TRBD1 (6 bases). CDR1 and CDR2 (germline): SQVTM, ANQGSEA. The V end was cut by 5 bases, the J end by 6 bases, with 22 bases between. This CDR3 is 15 amino acids long. The CDR3 nucleotides are TGCAGCGTTATCACCAGACAGGCCCTAAAACAGACCCAGTACTTC. This encodes CSVITRQALKQTQYF.

This chain connects TRBV29-1 to TRBJ1-2; 9 nucleotides line up with TRBD1. Germline trimming cut 5 bases from V and 4 bases from J; bases unmatched to any gene: 2. The CDR3 loop spans 12 amino acids. CDR1 is SQVTM, CDR2 ANQGSEA, per germline. CDR3 bases: TGCAGCGTTCTGGACAGGGGCTATGGCTACACCTTC. Translation gives CSVLDRGYGYTF.

Comment on this clone: At one end, the junction sequence differs from germline, possibly due to a read error. This chain uses TRBV27 with TRBJ2-7; possible D gene TRBD1, 5 bases. The V gene's germline CDR1 is MNHEY and CDR2 SMNVEV (reference sequence). This CDR3 spans 14 amino acids. In DNA, the CDR3 is TGTGCCAGCAGTTTACGGCAGGGATCCTCCGAGCAGTACTTC. This encodes CASSLRQGSSEQYF.

The chain employs TRBV2 and TRBJ2-7; a possible D gene is TRBD1 (5 bases). CDR3 length equals 14 residues. From germline, CDR1 is SNHLY and CDR2 FYNNEI. Trimming shortened V by 8 bases and J by 2 bases, and 16 bases separated the two germline ends. The CDR3, as DNA: TGTGCCAGCCATCTCCTCGGCAGGGCCTACGAGCAGTACTTC. Translation: CASHLLGRAYEQYF. The variable domain in full, completed from reference TRBV2 and TRBJ2-7, reads EPEVTQTPSHQVTQMGQEVILRCVPISNHLYFYWYRQILGQKVEFLVSFYNNEISEKSEIFDDQFSVERPDGSNFTLKIRSTKLEDSAMYFCASHLLGRAYEQYFGPGTRLTVT.

The chain couples TRBV6-5 to TRBJ2-3, with 7 bases lining up with TRBD2. The CDR3 runs 15 residues. The germline V gene encodes CDR1 MNHEY and CDR2 SVGAGI. Trimming cost V 6 bases and J 1 base; bases outside gene matches: 7. CDR3 nucleotides: TGTGCCAGCAGCATGAGCGGGACGGGCACAGATACGCAGTATTTT. Residues: CASSMSGTGTDTQYF.

This chain uses TRBV29-1 with TRBJ2-3; 7 nucleotides align to TRBD2. Germline values: CDR1 SQVTM, CDR2 ANQGSEA. V lost 4 bases to trimming and J lost 2 bases; unmatched junction nucleotides: 15. The CDR3 is 17 residues long. CDR3 residues: CSVAPRGAGTYTDTQYF. The CDR3 DNA reads TGCAGCGTTGCCCCGCGGGGAGCGGGGACTTACACAGATACGCAGTATTTT.

J is TRBJ1-2 and V is TRBV12-5; D might be TRBD1 (6 bases). Trimming stripped 5 bases from V and 4 bases from J, with 11 bases between. CDR3 length equals 13 residues. CDR1 is LGHNT, CDR2 FRNRAP, per germline. In DNA, the CDR3 is TGTGCTAGTGGTCGGGACACGAGCTATGGCTACACCTTC. Amino acid sequence: CASGRDTSYGYTF.

This clone was detected only a few times. This chain uses TRBV7-2 with TRBJ2-1, with D hard to call. The CDR3 extends over 15 amino acids. Trimming cost V 4 bases and J 12 bases, with 22 bases left between them. Germline values: CDR1 SGHTA, CDR2 FQGNSA. DNA of the CDR3: TGTGCCAGCAGCTATGGGCCGCTTTCTTCCAGTGGGCAGTTCTTC. It yields the protein CASSYGPLSSSGQFF.

The gene calls are TRBV28 and TRBJ2-7, with 10 bases matching TRBD2. Trimming took 6 bases from V and 5 from J; bases not matched to a gene: 13. The germline V gene has CDR1 MDHEN and CDR2 SYDVKM. The CDR3 runs to 16 residues. CDR3 coding DNA: TGTGCCAGCAGGCCTCTACGGTCTAGCGGGAGCCACGAGCAGTACTTC. Translating gives CASRPLRSSGSHEQYF. The full variable domain, with the rest looked up from reference TRBV28 and TRBJ2-7, is DVKVTQSSRYLVKRTGEKVFLECVQDMDHENMFWYRQDPGLGLRLIYFSYDVKMKEKGDIPEGYSVSREKKERFSLILESASTNQTSMYLCASRPLRSSGSHEQYFGPGTRLTVT.

The chain is built from TRBV11-3 and TRBJ2-2; TRBD2 aligns across 9 bases. The CDR3 runs to 14 residues. Germline-derived CDR1 and CDR2 are SGHNT and YENEEA. V gave up 6 bases and J gave up 4 bases; unmatched junction bases: 3. CDR3 nucleotides: TGTGCCAGCAGGGCGGGAGGGCCCACCGGGGAGCTGTTTTTT. Its protein is CASRAGGPTGELFF.

The rearrangement uses TRBV15 and TRBJ2-7, with TRBD2 matching over 7 bases. V lost 7 bases to trimming and J lost 3 bases; unmatched junction nucleotides: 3. This CDR3 contains 12 residues. The germline V gene has CDR1 LNHNV and CDR2 YYDKDF (reference sequence). CDR3 loop: CATKTSRYEQYF. DNA for the CDR3: TGTGCCACCAAGACTAGCCGCTACGAGCAGTACTTC.

This rearrangement joins TRBV6-6 to TRBJ2-5; TRBD2 matches at 14 bases. This CDR3 has 15 amino acids. V trimming: 8 bases; J trimming: 5 bases; junction bases outside the gene matches: 7. The germline CDR1 and CDR2 sequences are MNHNY and SVGAGI (reference sequence). CDR3 protein: CASGERLAGGETQYF. The DNA of the CDR3 is TGTGCCAGCGGGGAGAGACTAGCGGGAGGGGAGACCCAGTACTTC.

The chain recombines TRBV15 with TRBJ2-3; TRBD1 agrees at 7 bases. Germline loops: CDR1 LNHNV, CDR2 YYDKDF (reference sequence). Losses at the gene ends were 5 bases for V and 5 bases for J; bases not matched to a gene: 7. The CDR3 totals 14 residues. DNA of the CDR3: TGTGCCACCAGCGCCCGGACAGGAATAGATACGCAGTATTTT. Translation: CATSARTGIDTQYF. Combining the CDR3 with reference TRBV15 and TRBJ2-3 gives the whole variable domain DAMVIQNPRYQVTQFGKPVTLSCSQTLNHNVMYWYQQKSSQAPKLLFHYYDKDFNNEADTPDNFQSRRPNTSFCFLDIRSPGLGDTAMYLCATSARTGIDTQYFGPGTRLTVL.